This T cell receptor (beta chain) originates from a study of response to subunit inactivated influenza vaccine. Germline V CDR1 and CDR2: DFQATT, SNEGSKA (reference sequence). This CDR3 region has 15 residues. Trimming shortened V by 5 bases and J by 4 bases, and 21 bases separated the two germline ends. This clonotype was picked up many times. Antigen specificity is unknown. Points from the study as a whole: Few additional T cells are recruited per seasonal influenza vaccination, authors suggested.

TCRdb recomputed calls from the RT-PCR reads with MiXCR, one row per CDR3 protein. The sample includes about 500,000 distinct CDR3 sequences, approximately 15% of them seen just once. The V call is TRBV20-1, the J call TRBJ2-7; perhaps TRBD1 as D (7 bases). This TCR came from a man aged 45 to 75 who received an inactivated influenza vaccine. This specimen consisted of CD4+ T cells sorted from PBMCs, obtained less than 25 months after vaccination. CDR3 coding DNA: TGCAGTGCTCCTGGACAGGAGGGGGTCGGGTACGAGCAGTACTTC. Protein: CSAPGQEGVGYEQYF.